Shown below are 31 T cell receptor beta chains from a single sample sequenced in a study of T cell responses to AZD1222 COVID-19 vaccine. The assay was immunoSEQ multiplex PCR, and TCRdb's table has in-frame clones only and misses some. The sample has some 150,000 clones, 65% to 90% seen once. Sample: peripheral blood, taken 28 days after the second dose of the MenACWY control vaccine. Receptor source: an adult who received the MenACWY meningococcal vaccine as a control.

This rearrangement joins TRBV3-1 (or the pseudogene TRBV3-2) to TRBJ1-5, with TRBD1 matching 7 bases. The germline CDR1 and CDR2 sequences are LGHDT and YNNKEL (reference sequence). Trimming took 5 bases from V and 3 from J; bases not matched to a gene: 4. This CDR3 contains 14 residues. The CDR3 spells CASSDDRVNQPQHF. Written as DNA, the CDR3 is TGTGCCAGCAGCGACGACAGGGTCAATCAGCCCCAGCATTTT.

The chain has TRBV7-9 and TRBJ1-2; D possibly corresponds to TRBD1 (5 bases). V shed 3 bases and J shed 7 bases, with 18 bases lying between them. CDR1 and CDR2 from the germline V gene are SEHNR and FQNEAQ (reference sequence). The CDR3 is 15 amino acids. This CDR3 is CASSFLGPEEGGYTF. The CDR3 DNA sequence: TGTGCCAGCAGCTTTTTGGGACCTGAGGAGGGTGGCTACACCTTC.

The chain joins TRBV19 to TRBJ2-7, with D possibly called TRBD1 or TRBD2 (5 bases each). Germline CDR1 reads LNHDA; CDR2 reads SQIVND (reference sequence). V shed 7 bases and J shed 1 base, with 14 bases lying between them. The CDR3 sequence is 14 residues long. The DNA for the CDR3 is TGTGCCAGTACCCCAGGGACGGGTTCCTACGAGCAGTACTTC. Translating gives CASTPGTGSYEQYF.

This CDR3 reads CASSYDRAGSNEKLFF. CDR3 coding DNA: TGTGCCAGCAGTTACGACAGGGCGGGTTCTAATGAAAAACTGTTTTTT. The J gene is TRBJ1-4, the V gene TRBV6-5; 7 bases match TRBD1. The CDR3 runs 16 residues. The V segment lost 2 bases and the J segment 3 bases; nucleotides outside the gene matches: 6. Germline V gene lookup returns CDR1 MNHEY and CDR2 SVGAGI.

The J gene is TRBJ2-7, the V gene TRBV10-2; 7 nucleotides match TRBD1. The trim removed 3 bases at V and 2 bases at J, leaving 7 bases unmatched. CDR1 WSHSY and CDR2 SAAADI come from the germline V gene. The length of the CDR3 is 15 residues. The CDR3 DNA sequence: TGCGCCAGCAGTGAAGGACAGGCCGACACCTACGAGCAGTACTTC. Its translation: CASSEGQADTYEQYF.

The J gene is TRBJ1-1, the V gene TRBV6-1; D possibly corresponds to TRBD1 (5 bases). The germline gives CDR1 MNHNS, CDR2 SASEGT. V shed 2 bases and J shed 0 bases, with 10 bases lying between them. This CDR3 region has 15 residues. DNA of the CDR3: TGTGCCAGCAGTGAATGGGCAGGGATGAACACTGAAGCTTTCTTT. Translated: CASSEWAGMNTEAFF.

This chain links TRBV30 with TRBJ2-2, with TRBD1 as a possible D gene (5 bases). The CDR3 extends over 13 amino acids. The V and J ends lost 4 bases and 3 bases respectively, with 9 bases between them. Germline CDR1 is GTSNPN and CDR2 is SVGIG (reference sequence). The CDR3 DNA follows: TGTGCCTGGAATATCAGGGACACCGGGGAGCTGTTTTTT. Translation gives CAWNIRDTGELFF.

The V gene is TRBV20-1, the J gene TRBJ1-2, with a tentative D call TRBD1 (5 bases). The CDR3 is 9 residues long. CDR1 and CDR2 from the germline V gene are DFQATT and SNEGSKA (reference sequence). The CDR3 nucleotides read TGCAGACCGGGGGATGGCTACACCTTC. Amino acids: CRPGDGYTF.

The V and J genes are TRBV19 and TRBJ2-1; TRBD2 matches 13 bases. CDR1 LNHDA and CDR2 SQIVND come from the germline V gene (reference sequence). The CDR3 loop spans 21 amino acids. Trimming removed 0 bases from V and 2 bases from J; junction bases left unmatched: 13. The CDR3 is CASSIDENRLAGGQTYNEQFF. CDR3 nucleotides: TGTGCCAGTAGTATAGATGAGAACAGACTAGCGGGGGGCCAGACCTACAATGAGCAGTTCTTC.

The chain combines TRBV30 with TRBJ1-4; no firm D call. Germline values: CDR1 GTSNPN, CDR2 SVGIG (reference sequence). The CDR3 totals 12 residues. Trimming left V 4 bases short and J 4 bases short, with 7 bases between. CDR3 nucleotide sequence: TGTGCCTGGACGCAGAATAATGAAAAACTGTTTTTT. Encoded protein: CAWTQNNEKLFF.

The genes are TRBV15 and TRBJ2-6; D call uncertain. The CDR3 runs to 17 residues. V lost 5 bases, J lost 0 bases, and 14 bases lay in between. Germline-derived CDR1 and CDR2 are LNHNV and YYDKDF (reference sequence). CDR3 bases: TGTGCCACCAGCCCCGACCGAACAGTCTCTGGGGCCAACGTCCTGACTTTC. Translation: CATSPDRTVSGANVLTF.

This chain joins TRBV2 and TRBJ1-6; TRBD1 might be the D (5 bases). The V and J ends lost 4 bases and 7 bases respectively, with 11 bases between them. This CDR3 spans 14 amino acids. Germline V gene data show CDR1 as SNHLY and CDR2 as FYNNEI. CDR3: CASSVGTANSPLHF. As DNA, the CDR3 is TGTGCCAGCAGTGTGGGGACGGCGAATTCACCCCTCCACTTT.

The chain links TRBV15 to TRBJ2-2; 8 positions agree with TRBD2. V was pared by 6 bases and J by 6 bases, with 27 bases of the junction left unmatched. CDR3 length equals 21 residues. CDR1 LNHNV and CDR2 YYDKDF come from the germline V gene (reference sequence). The CDR3 region is CATREISNSRVGRADAGELFF. DNA of the CDR3: TGTGCCACCAGAGAGATCTCCAATAGTCGGGTCGGGAGGGCAGACGCCGGGGAGCTGTTTTTT.

This clone has a single count. The V and J genes are TRBV7-8 and TRBJ1-1; TRBD1 might be the D (5 bases). The CDR3 runs to 14 residues. Germline V gene data show CDR1 as SGHVS and CDR2 as FQNEAQ. V lost 1 base and J lost 1, with 7 bases in between. The CDR3 nucleotides read TGTGCCAGCAGCTTAGTAACAGGGAACACTGAAGCTTTCTTT. Translation: CASSLVTGNTEAFF.

In its sample, this clone was seen once. The V call is TRBV2, the J call TRBJ1-5; 9 bases match TRBD1. CDR1 is SNHLY, CDR2 FYNNEI, per germline. This CDR3 spans 15 amino acids. Trimming at V came to 6 bases and at J to 4 bases, leaving 7 bases not matched to a gene. As DNA, the CDR3 is TGTGCCAGCAGCGTGGACAGGGGACGAAATCAGCCCCAGCATTTT. Its protein product is CASSVDRGRNQPQHF.

The chain uses TRBV3-1 (or the pseudogene TRBV3-2) and TRBJ2-1; maybe TRBD2 (7 bases). Trimming removed 3 bases from V and 9 bases from J, with 18 bases in between. Germline V gives CDR1 LGHDT, CDR2 YNNKEL (reference sequence). This CDR3 spans 15 amino acids. The CDR3, as DNA: TGTGCCAGCAGCCACCTGAGGGGGGGTCTCTCTGAGCAGTTCTTC. This codes for CASSHLRGGLSEQFF.

The chain is built from TRBV10-3 and TRBJ2-1; D is possibly TRBD2 (6 bases). V was trimmed by 4 bases and J by 6 bases, leaving 16 bases between them. The germline V gene has CDR1 ENHRY and CDR2 SYGVKD. The CDR3 runs 15 residues. The DNA for the CDR3 is TGTGCCATCAGTGCCCCGGGTAGCGGACGCAATGAGCAGTTCTTC. This translates into CAISAPGSGRNEQFF.

CDR3 loop: CASSWGRRYEQYV. The CDR3 DNA reads as TGTGCCAGCAGCTGGGGACGTCGCTACGAGCAGTACGTC. The V call is TRBV11-1, the J call TRBJ2-7; D may match TRBD1 or TRBD2 (5 bases each). Per germline, CDR1 SGHAT and CDR2 FQDESV (reference sequence). V lost 4 bases to trimming and J lost 3 bases, with 10 bases between them. There are 13 residues in the CDR3.

The rearrangement uses TRBV6-6 and TRBJ1-1; D gene ambiguous. The V end was cut by 5 bases, the J end by 5 bases, with 9 bases between. This CDR3 comprises 12 residues. In germline, CDR1 is MNHNY, CDR2 SVGAGI (reference sequence). The CDR3 DNA reads TGTGCCAGCAGTCCTGGGGAGACTGAAGCTTTCTTT. Its protein is CASSPGETEAFF.

The sample holds one count of this clone. The chain combines TRBV7-3 with TRBJ1-1; no clear D gene. CDR3 size: 11 residues. CDR1 SGHTA and CDR2 FQGTGA come from the germline V gene. V was pared by 5 bases and J by 6 bases, with 7 bases between. CDR3 residues: CASSPGPEAFF. The CDR3, as DNA: TGTGCCAGCAGCCCCGGACCTGAAGCTTTCTTT.

The gene calls are TRBV19 and TRBJ2-3; 10 positions agree with TRBD2. This CDR3 contains 16 residues. CDR1 is LNHDA and CDR2 is SQIVND in the germline V gene (reference sequence). Germline trimming cut 3 bases from V and 5 bases from J; bases unmatched to any gene: 8. The CDR3 sequence is CASSILAGEGKDTQYF. CDR3 DNA sequence: TGTGCCAGTAGTATCCTAGCGGGAGAAGGAAAAGATACGCAGTATTTT.

The chain is built from TRBV21-1 and TRBJ1-6; the table's TRBD1 call for D was not verified on the DNA. TRBV21-1 represents a pseudogene. The CDR3 extends over 16 amino acids. CDR3 amino acids: CATWNLGTVYNSPLHF. CDR3 sequence (DNA): TGTGCCACCTGGAACCTCGGGACAGTTTATAATTCACCCCTCCACTTT.

This clone was observed once. The rearrangement links TRBV30 to TRBJ1-2; weak D call: TRBD1 (5 bases). Germline CDR1 reads GTSNPN; CDR2 reads SVGIG (reference sequence). The ends were cut back, 2 bases at V and 0 bases at J, with 13 bases in the middle. CDR3 length: 15 residues. CDR3 sequence: CAWSTAGLANYGYTF. The CDR3 region has the DNA TGTGCCTGGAGTACCGCAGGGCTGGCTAACTATGGCTACACCTTC.

The chain has TRBV6-6 and TRBJ2-7; 10 bases fit TRBD2. This CDR3 is 18 amino acids long. Trimming cost V 5 bases and J 3 bases; bases outside gene matches: 16. Germline V gene lookup returns CDR1 MNHNY and CDR2 SVGAGI (reference sequence). CDR3: CASSRREGRLAGSYEQYV. The DNA of the CDR3 is TGTGCCAGCAGTCGCCGCGAGGGGAGACTAGCGGGCAGCTACGAGCAGTACGTC.

This chain links TRBV1 with TRBJ2-1. TRBV1 counts as a pseudogene. The CDR3 is 13 amino acids. The CDR3 DNA follows: TGCACCAGCAGCCCCCGAAAGGGCAATGAGCAGTTCTTC. It is translated as CTSSPRKGNEQFF.

The rearrangement links TRBV19 to TRBJ2-6, with 7 bases identical to TRBD1. Germline-derived CDR1 and CDR2 are LNHDA and SQIVND (reference sequence). J gave up 0 bases and V 5 bases, and 7 bases lay outside the gene matches. The CDR3 runs to 17 residues. Here the CDR3 reads CASSLLQGTSGANVLTF. For the CDR3, the DNA is TGTGCCAGTAGTCTGCTACAGGGGACCTCTGGGGCCAACGTCCTGACTTTC. Combining the CDR3 with reference TRBV19 and TRBJ2-6 gives the whole variable domain DGGITQSPKYLFRKEGQNVTLSCEQNLNHDAMYWYRQDPGQGLRLIYYSQIVNDFQKGDIAEGYSVSREKKESFPLTVTSAQKNPTAFYLCASSLLQGTSGANVLTFGAGSRLTVL.

This rearrangement joins TRBV6-2 or TRBV6-3 to TRBJ2-3; tentative D call: TRBD2 (5 bases). The germline CDR1 and CDR2 sequences are MNHEY and SVGEGT. V lost 2 bases, J lost 6 bases, and 18 bases lay in between. This CDR3 is 16 amino acids long. The CDR3: CASSYGTTDLRDTQYF. The CDR3 nucleotides are TGTGCCAGCAGTTACGGTACTACGGACTTGAGGGATACGCAGTATTTT.

V and J are TRBV5-1 and TRBJ2-1, with TRBD2 matching over 7 bases. Germline loops: CDR1 SGHRS, CDR2 YFSETQ. Germline trimming cut 3 bases from V and 9 bases from J; bases unmatched to any gene: 21. This CDR3 region has 18 residues. As DNA, the CDR3 is TGCGCCAGCAGCTACTACGGTGCCGGGGGGACTTCATCGGGTGAGCAGTTCTTC. Translated: CASSYYGAGGTSSGEQFF.

This chain links TRBV7-8 with TRBJ1-5; no firm D call. The germline gives CDR1 SGHVS, CDR2 FQNEAQ. The CDR3 runs 14 residues. Trimming left V 0 bases short and J 1 base short, with 4 bases between. The CDR3 coding sequence is TGTGCCAGCAGCTTAGCTATGAGCAATCAGCCCCAGCATTTT. Translated, it gives CASSLAMSNQPQHF.

V gene TRBV6-5 combines with J gene TRBJ2-6; 7 nucleotides agree with TRBD1. Germline V gene data show CDR1 as MNHEY and CDR2 as SVGAGI. The CDR3 contains 14 residues. With V trimmed by 8 bases and J by 0 bases, 1 base remained unmatched. This CDR3 reads CASRDSSGANVLTF. The DNA for the CDR3 is TGTGCCAGCCGGGACAGCTCTGGGGCCAACGTCCTGACTTTC.

This clone has only one observation. The CDR3 DNA reads as TGCGCCAGCAGTCAATTTCCAGGGGGCTCTAACTATGGCTACACCTTC. This codes for CASSQFPGGSNYGYTF. The chain carries TRBV23-1 and TRBJ1-2; 8 positions agree with TRBD1. TRBV23-1 is sorted into the ORF group, with uncertain function. This CDR3 has 16 amino acids. V lost 1 base and J lost 0; bases outside the gene matches: 4.